Listed below are T cell receptor beta chains from one sample, sequenced in a study of OX40 agonist ivuxolimab in advanced cancers. Assay used: immunoSEQ multiplex PCR; TCRdb lists only in-frame clones, some missing. The sample yields approximately 70,000 clones, roughly 83% seen once. The sample in question was CD4+ or CD8+ T cells sorted from blood, obtained in a trial of the OX40 agonist ivuxolimab. All receptors derive from an adult with an advanced solid tumor such as melanoma, head and neck, liver or kidney cancer. Both conserved end residues are part of each CDR3. The D gene is left open where the match is weak. Clone size is given for some rows only: seen once, a few or many times, or a class if the clone is expanded.

D: .
J: TRBJ1-1
V: TRBV19
size: .
DNA: TGTGCCAGTAGTATAGGGGGATATAACACTGAAGCTTTCTTT
CDR3: CASSIGGYNTEAFF

D: TRBD1
J: TRBJ1-4
V: TRBV28
size: .
DNA: TGTGCCAGCACCTCAGGGGGCGAGGATGAAAAACTGTTTTTT
CDR3: CASTSGGEDEKLFF

D: TRBD1
J: TRBJ1-5
V: TRBV29-1
size: once
DNA: TGCAGCGCCTTAACAGGGGTCAATCAGCCCCAGCATTTT
CDR3: CSALTGVNQPQHF

D: .
J: TRBJ2-2
V: TRBV5-1
size: .
DNA: TGCGCCAGCAGCGACGGCAGGGGTGTCGGGGAGCTGTTTTTT
CDR3: CASSDGRGVGELFF

D: .
J: TRBJ1-4
V: TRBV6-5
size: .
DNA: TGTGCCAGCAGTTACGGGGCGGAAGAAAAACTGTTTTTT
CDR3: CASSYGAEEKLFF

D: TRBD1
J: TRBJ2-3
V: TRBV13
size: .
DNA: TGTGCCAGCAGCACACTACCGGGACAGGGGGCTACAGATACGCAGTATTTT
CDR3: CASSTLPGQGATDTQYF

D: .
J: TRBJ2-7
V: TRBV18
size: .
DNA: TGTGCCAGCTCACCACGCGAAAACAGGGCTCTCGAGCAGTACTTC
CDR3: CASSPRENRALEQYF

D: .
J: TRBJ1-2
V: TRBV5-6
size: .
DNA: TGTGCCAGCAGCTTGTTACAGGGCGACTATGGCTACACCTTC
CDR3: CASSLLQGDYGYTF

D: TRBD1
J: TRBJ2-7
V: TRBV7-9
size: .
DNA: TGTGCCAGCAGCTTTGGAATTGGACAGGGGAGCTCCTACGAGCAGTACTTC
CDR3: CASSFGIGQGSSYEQYF

D: .
J: TRBJ1-1
V: TRBV2
size: once
DNA: TGTGCCAGCGTGGGTCCCCCGGCTGGCACACATTGGGACACTGAAGCTTTCTTT
CDR3: CASVGPPAGTHWDTEAFF

D: .
J: TRBJ2-1
V: TRBV7-8
size: .
DNA: TGTGCCAGCAGCTTGGGTGGATACAGCTCCTACAATGAGCAGTTCTTC
CDR3: CASSLGGYSSYNEQFF

D: TRBD1
J: TRBJ2-7
V: TRBV7-9
size: .
DNA: TGTGCCAGCAGCCCTAGACAGGGTTACAGGAACGAGCAGTACTTC
CDR3: CASSPRQGYRNEQYF

D: TRBD1
J: TRBJ1-6
V: TRBV18
size: .
DNA: TGTGCCAGCTCACCAGGGACAGGGGTTTCACCCCTCCACTTT
CDR3: CASSPGTGVSPLHF

D: .
J: TRBJ2-3
V: TRBV18
size: .
DNA: TGTGCCAGCTCACCGTCGACTGCAGATACAGATACGCAGTATTTT
CDR3: CASSPSTADTDTQYF

D: .
J: TRBJ1-5
V: TRBV11-2
size: .
DNA: TGTGCCAGCAGCTTTGGCTCCAATCAGCCCCAGCATTTT
CDR3: CASSFGSNQPQHF

D: .
J: TRBJ2-1
V: TRBV2
size: once
DNA: TGTGCCAGCAGTGAAAGCAGCGATGAGCAGTTCTTC
CDR3: CASSESSDEQFF

D: TRBD2
J: TRBJ2-2
V: TRBV7-2
size: .
DNA: TGTGCCAGCAGCTCAATTGGGGGACTAGCAGTGAACACCGGGGAGCTGTTTTTT
CDR3: CASSSIGGLAVNTGELFF

D: .
J: TRBJ1-2
V: TRBV29-1
size: .
DNA: TGCAGCGTTGCCATTAGGGACGGCCCTAACTATGGCTACACCTTC
CDR3: CSVAIRDGPNYGYTF

D: .
J: TRBJ1-3
V: TRBV5-1
size: .
DNA: TGCGCCAGCAGCTTGGTTGCGCAGAACTCTGGAAACACCATATATTTT
CDR3: CASSLVAQNSGNTIYF

D: TRBD1
J: TRBJ2-5
V: TRBV7-9
size: .
DNA: TGTGCCAGCAGCCCCGGGGACAGGAGCCAAGAGACCCAGTACTTC
CDR3: CASSPGDRSQETQYF

D: .
J: TRBJ2-1
V: TRBV7-2
size: .
DNA: TGTGCCAGCAGCTCCCAGGGAAATGAGCAGTTCTTC
CDR3: CASSSQGNEQFF

D: TRBD1
J: TRBJ2-7
V: TRBV5-4
size: .
DNA: TGTGCCAGCAGCTCCCGGACAGGGGCCACCTACGAGCAGTACTTC
CDR3: CASSSRTGATYEQYF

D: TRBD1
J: TRBJ2-3
V: TRBV5-1
size: .
DNA: TGCGCCAGCAGCTCAGGGGGCTGGGCAGATACGCAGTATTTT
CDR3: CASSSGGWADTQYF

D: TRBD1
J: TRBJ1-2
V: TRBV5-4
size: .
DNA: TGTGCCAGCAGCCCTTACAGGGGTAACTATGGCTACACCTTC
CDR3: CASSPYRGNYGYTF

D: .
J: TRBJ1-2
V: TRBV19
size: .
DNA: TGTGCCAGTAGTATGGACCGATACTATGGCTACACCTTC
CDR3: CASSMDRYYGYTF

D: .
J: TRBJ2-7
V: TRBV30
size: .
DNA: TGTGCCTGGAACATCGGGACAACGTTTAGGTACGAGCAGTACTTC
CDR3: CAWNIGTTFRYEQYF

D: .
J: TRBJ2-1
V: TRBV6-5
size: .
DNA: TGTGCCAGCAGTTTCCCTCCCGGGGCTGGGTACAATGAGCAGTTCTTC
CDR3: CASSFPPGAGYNEQFF

D: .
J: TRBJ2-5
V: TRBV7-9
size: .
DNA: TGTGCCAGCAGCTCGGACTATCTGGGTGAGACCCAGTACTTC
CDR3: CASSSDYLGETQYF

D: TRBD1
J: TRBJ1-3
V: TRBV6-6
size: .
DNA: TGTGCCAGCAGTAGGGACAGCAGCTCTGGAAACACCATATATTTT
CDR3: CASSRDSSSGNTIYF

D: TRBD2
J: TRBJ2-3
V: TRBV7-3
size: .
DNA: TGTGCCAGCAGCTTAAGATCTAGCGGGTACGGGCACACAGATACGCAGTATTTT
CDR3: CASSLRSSGYGHTDTQYF

D: .
J: TRBJ2-3
V: TRBV12-2
size: once
DNA: TGTGCAAGTCGCTTAGCGGTCCATGGACTGATCACAGATACGCAGTATTTT
CDR3: CASRLAVHGLITDTQYF

D: .
J: TRBJ2-3
V: TRBV6-5
size: .
DNA: TGTGCCAGCAGTTATGTAAGAGGAGATACGCAGTATTTT
CDR3: CASSYVRGDTQYF

D: .
J: TRBJ1-6
V: TRBV4-1
size: .
DNA: TGCGCCAGCAGCCAAGTTCTCGAGGACTATAATTCACCCCTCCACTTT
CDR3: CASSQVLEDYNSPLHF

D: .
J: TRBJ1-2
V: TRBV6-6
size: .
DNA: TGTGCCAGCAGTCCCGGCAGGGACTATGGCTACACCTTC
CDR3: CASSPGRDYGYTF

D: TRBD1
J: TRBJ1-2
V: TRBV7-8
size: few
DNA: TGTGCCAGCAGCGCGCGGACAGGGGCGAACTATGGCTACACCTTC
CDR3: CASSARTGANYGYTF

D: .
J: TRBJ2-5
V: TRBV18
size: .
DNA: TGTGCCAGCTCACCCCCGGCGGGGGAGACCCAGTACTTC
CDR3: CASSPPAGETQYF

D: .
J: TRBJ2-7
V: TRBV5-6
size: medium-sized
DNA: TGTGCCAGCGTCCCGGCAGGGACCGACGAGCAGTACTTC
CDR3: CASVPAGTDEQYF

D: TRBD1
J: TRBJ1-3
V: TRBV28
size: .
DNA: TGTGCCAGCAGTTTATCAGGGGGGTTCGCGGCTGGAAACACCATATATTTT
CDR3: CASSLSGGFAAGNTIYF

D: .
J: TRBJ2-3
V: TRBV7-9
size: .
DNA: TGTGCCAGCAGCTTAGATTGGAGCACAGATACGCAGTATTTT
CDR3: CASSLDWSTDTQYF

D: .
J: TRBJ2-7
V: TRBV5-1
size: .
DNA: TGCGCCAGCAGCTTGGTAGGGGGGCCCTCCTACGAGCAGTACTTC
CDR3: CASSLVGGPSYEQYF

D: .
J: TRBJ1-5
V: TRBV19
size: few
DNA: TGTGCCAGTAGTATAGGGAGGAGGGCGAGCAATCAGCCCCAGCATTTT
CDR3: CASSIGRRASNQPQHF

D: .
J: TRBJ1-2
V: TRBV28
size: .
DNA: TGTGCCAGCGGACAGAACTATGGCTACACCTTC
CDR3: CASGQNYGYTF

D: .
J: TRBJ1-1
V: TRBV15
size: .
DNA: TGTGCCACCAGCAGAGAAGTAGGGACGTACACTGAAGCTTTCTTT
CDR3: CATSREVGTYTEAFF

D: .
J: TRBJ2-1
V: TRBV12-5
size: .
DNA: TGTGCTAGTGGTTTGGTGCCCGCCGAAAGCCCCTACAATGAGCAGTTCTTC
CDR3: CASGLVPAESPYNEQFF

D: .
J: TRBJ2-5
V: TRBV14
size: once
DNA: TGTGCCAGCAGCCAACAGCTACAAGAGACCCAGTACTTC
CDR3: CASSQQLQETQYF

D: TRBD1
J: TRBJ2-2
V: TRBV11-3
size: once
DNA: TGTGCCAGCAGCGAACAGGGGGTAGCCGGGGAGCTGTTTTTT
CDR3: CASSEQGVAGELFF